The 19 T cell receptor beta chains given below trace back to one sample, sequenced in a study of T cell responses to AZD1222 COVID-19 vaccine. Libraries were prepared by immunoSEQ multiplex PCR; TCRdb keeps only in-frame clonotypes and omits some of them. Among some 170,000 clones, approximately 90% were seen once, and the ten largest hold about 4.6%. This sample comprised peripheral blood, obtained on day 0 of MenACWY control vaccination. These receptors were taken from an adult in good health.

This clone was seen more than once but under ten times. This chain uses TRBV10-2 with TRBJ2-1; 14 nucleotides line up with TRBD2. Unmatched junction bases numbered 5, after V lost 4 bases and J lost 9 bases. CDR3 length: 15 residues. The germline V gene encodes CDR1 WSHSY and CDR2 SAAADI. This CDR3 reads CASSGTSGRLGEQFF. CDR3 in DNA: TGCGCCAGCAGTGGGACTAGCGGGAGGTTGGGTGAGCAGTTCTTC.

V and J are TRBV10-1 and TRBJ1-1; D is undetermined. The CDR3 extends over 14 amino acids. Germline CDR1 is WNHNN and CDR2 is SYGVQD (reference sequence). The V end was cut by 3 bases, the J end by 5 bases, with 13 bases between. For the CDR3, the DNA is TGCGCCAGCAGTGACCCCGTGGCGGGGACTGAAGCTTTCTTT. Translating gives CASSDPVAGTEAFF.

The chain is built from TRBV11-2 and TRBJ1-3, with 9 bases fitting TRBD1. The germline V gene has CDR1 SGHAT and CDR2 FQNNGV. V dropped 0 bases and J dropped 4; count of bases not matched to a gene: 13. The CDR3 contains 19 residues. Written as DNA, the CDR3 is TGTGCCAGCAGCTTAGACACCCCCGGGACAGGGAGTTTCGGAAACACCATATATTTT. It translates to CASSLDTPGTGSFGNTIYF.

This chain uses TRBV18 with TRBJ2-3; D possibly corresponds to TRBD2 (5 bases). Germline V gene data show CDR1 as KGHSH and CDR2 as LQKENI. Deletions cut 1 base from V and 0 bases from J, with 8 bases between. The CDR3 contains 15 residues. CDR3 loop: CASSPRERSTDTQYF. CDR3 DNA: TGTGCCAGCTCACCACGGGAGCGGAGCACAGATACGCAGTATTTT. Drawing the rest from reference TRBV18 and TRBJ2-3, the complete variable domain is NAGVMQNPRHLVRRRGQEARLRCSPMKGHSHVYWYRQLPEEGLKFMVYLQKENIIDESGMPKERFSAEFPKEGPSILRIQQVVRGDSAAYFCASSPRERSTDTQYFGPGTRLTVL.

The chain employs TRBV5-1 and TRBJ2-3; D is uncertain. The ends were cut back, 3 bases at V and 2 bases at J, with 7 bases in the middle. The germline V gene encodes CDR1 SGHRS and CDR2 YFSETQ. The CDR3 spans 13 residues. This chain's CDR3 is CASSSLYTDTQYF. CDR3 in DNA: TGCGCCAGCAGCTCGTTATACACAGATACGCAGTATTTT.

This clone was seen a handful of times. This chain connects TRBV3-1 (or the pseudogene TRBV3-2) to TRBJ2-7; no firm D call. The CDR3 totals 15 residues. Germline V lookup: CDR1 LGHDT, CDR2 YNNKEL (reference sequence). The ends were cut back, 0 bases at V and 3 bases at J, with 12 bases in the middle. CDR3 in DNA: TGTGCCAGCAGCCAAGATACCGCAGGCTTCTACGAGCAGTACTTC. This gives the protein CASSQDTAGFYEQYF.

V and J are TRBV5-6 and TRBJ1-2, with D possibly being TRBD1 (6 bases). Trimming removed 3 bases at V and 6 bases at J, with 9 bases between. The CDR3 contains 12 residues. From germline, CDR1 is SGHDT and CDR2 YYEEEE. In DNA, the CDR3 is TGTGCCAGCAGCTGGGGGGGCGATGGCTACACCTTC. Its protein product is CASSWGGDGYTF.

The rearrangement uses TRBV5-1 and TRBJ2-3; D unresolved. Deletions cut 0 bases from V and 0 bases from J, with 11 bases between. This CDR3 is 16 amino acids long. CDR1 and CDR2 from the germline V gene are SGHRS and YFSETQ. The DNA for the CDR3 is TGCGCCAGCAGCTTGGAGGCGGACCCTAGCACAGATACGCAGTATTTT. Its protein is CASSLEADPSTDTQYF. Looking up the rest from reference TRBV5-1 and TRBJ2-3 gives the full variable domain: KAGVTQTPRYLIKTRGQQVTLSCSPISGHRSVSWYQQTPGQGLQFLFEYFSETQRNKGNFPGRFSGRQFSNSRSEMNVSTLELGDSALYLCASSLEADPSTDTQYFGPGTRLTVL.

The rearrangement links TRBV19 to TRBJ2-1; D may be TRBD1 (5 bases). Germline values: CDR1 LNHDA, CDR2 SQIVND (reference sequence). V dropped 1 base and J dropped 9 bases, with 16 bases sitting between them. CDR3 length: 15 amino acids. CDR3 bases: TGTGCCAGTAGTATAGCAGCCTCAGGGATTGGTGAGCAGTTCTTC. Translated: CASSIAASGIGEQFF.

The chain has TRBV18 and TRBJ2-6, with D perhaps matching TRBD1 (5 bases). The germline V and J ends were trimmed by 1 base and 0 bases, with 16 bases remaining between them. Germline loops: CDR1 KGHSH, CDR2 LQKENI. CDR3 size: 19 residues. Written as DNA, the CDR3 is TGTGCCAGCTCACCACTTCGGCCCAGGGCCTACTCTGGGGCCAACGTCCTGACTTTC. It yields the protein CASSPLRPRAYSGANVLTF.

The chain employs TRBV28 and TRBJ2-5, with D possibly being TRBD1 or TRBD2 (5 bases each). CDR3 length: 16 amino acids. The V gene lost 1 base and the J gene lost 5 bases, with 17 bases spanning the gap. Per the germline V gene, CDR1 is MDHEN and CDR2 is SYDVKM. The CDR3 loop is CASSLYLREPVETQYF. CDR3 DNA sequence: TGTGCCAGCAGTTTATACCTCAGGGAGCCGGTGGAGACCCAGTACTTC.

The J gene is TRBJ1-2, the V gene TRBV3-1 (or the pseudogene TRBV3-2); D might be TRBD1 (5 bases). There are 12 residues in the CDR3. V was trimmed by 4 bases and J by 8 bases, leaving 11 bases between them. CDR1 is LGHDT, CDR2 YNNKEL, per germline (reference sequence). Here the CDR3 DNA reads TGTGCCAGCAGCCCCCCTGAGGGGGGCTACACCTTC. Translated, it gives CASSPPEGGYTF.

The gene calls are TRBV28 and TRBJ2-7; unclear D gene. CDR3 length equals 13 residues. Deletions cut 7 bases from V and 2 bases from J, with 12 bases between. The germline V gene has CDR1 MDHEN and CDR2 SYDVKM. CDR3 sequence reads: CASIGLTPYEQYF. The CDR3 DNA is TGTGCCAGCATCGGGCTCACCCCCTACGAGCAGTACTTC.

The V gene is TRBV19, the J gene TRBJ1-1, with D unresolved. Germline loops: CDR1 LNHDA, CDR2 SQIVND (reference sequence). This CDR3 comprises 15 residues. Trimming stripped 3 bases from V and 6 bases from J, with 17 bases between. The CDR3 loop reads CASSISWGKGAEAFF. The CDR3 DNA follows: TGTGCCAGTAGTATCAGCTGGGGAAAGGGCGCTGAAGCTTTCTTT.

This clone was detected once. The chain has TRBV3-1 (or the pseudogene TRBV3-2) and TRBJ1-1, with D unresolved. Germline CDR1 and CDR2: LGHDT and YNNKEL (reference sequence). V dropped 6 bases and J dropped 0 bases, with 14 bases sitting between them. This CDR3 is built from 15 residues. The chain's CDR3 is CASSPYLWVNTEAFF. CDR3 bases: TGTGCCAGCAGTCCCTACCTTTGGGTGAACACTGAAGCTTTCTTT.

This clone came up a few times. The chain uses TRBV27 and TRBJ2-7; 7 bases fit TRBD1. The germline V gene encodes CDR1 MNHEY and CDR2 SMNVEV (reference sequence). The CDR3 extends over 17 amino acids. With V trimmed by 5 bases and J by 0 bases, 13 bases remained unmatched. CDR3 residues: CASSHLPDPGGSYEQYF. For the CDR3, the DNA is TGTGCCAGCAGTCACCTTCCAGACCCAGGGGGCTCCTACGAGCAGTACTTC.

CDR3 sequence reads: CSARFADTQYF. The CDR3 nucleotides are TGCAGTGCTAGGTTTGCGGATACGCAGTATTTT. V usage is TRBV20-1 and J usage is TRBJ2-3, with no clear D. Germline CDR1 is DFQATT and CDR2 is SNEGSKA (reference sequence). This CDR3 has 11 amino acids. The V and J ends lost 3 bases and 6 bases respectively, with 7 bases between them.

A few counts support this clone. The genes are TRBV6-2 or TRBV6-3 and TRBJ1-5; 10 positions agree with TRBD1. The CDR3 is 17 residues long. Germline CDR1 reads MNHEY; CDR2 reads SVGEGT. Losses at the gene ends were 5 bases for V and 5 bases for J; bases not matched to a gene: 12. The CDR3 nucleotides read TGTGCCAGCAGTCCGAGGGACAGGGGTTGGCTGGATCAGCCCCAGCATTTT. The encoded protein is CASSPRDRGWLDQPQHF.

The chain links TRBV5-1 to TRBJ2-1, with 11 bases lining up with TRBD2. The trim removed 0 bases at V and 6 bases at J, leaving 2 bases unmatched. This CDR3 spans 15 amino acids. CDR1 is SGHRS and CDR2 is YFSETQ in the germline V gene. As DNA, the CDR3 is TGCGCCAGCAGCTTGGGGGGGACTAGCGGCAATGAGCAGTTCTTC. Translated, it gives CASSLGGTSGNEQFF.